The source of this TCR beta chain is a study of human T cells and chemical hapten exposure. Germline V gives CDR1 SEHNR, CDR2 FQNEAQ (reference sequence). CDR3 length: 17 amino acids. The V end was cut by 4 bases, the J end by 2 bases, with 18 bases between. This clonotype came up a few times. Its antigen is still unknown. In the authors' workflow: With a range of about 20,000 to 690,600, the median per sample was 95,638 TCRs. TCRdb independently ran MiXCR on the RACE reads; one entry per CDR3 protein. The V and J calls and clone size come from TCRdb's table, not from the authors' own analysis. The table includes about 250,000 distinct CDR3 sequences, roughly 7.7% detected once. Time point defined: pre-sensitization, week 0. Treatment specified: therapeutic diphenylcyclopropenone sensitization with weekly scalp DPC. The study's findings and limits: Compared with pre-sensitization or healthy control sets, expanded TCRs clustered more. TCRs above 1 in 1000 frequency did not change with DPC sensitization. The donors suffered from alopecia, so their immune response may not match that of healthy people.

The sample in question was whole blood, obtained in connection with sensitization to the hapten diphenylcyclopropenone (DPC). The TCR comes from a man aged 18 to 29 with alopecia areata. Some clones in this sample may be carry-over from other donors' samples. The chain couples TRBV7-9 to TRBJ1-5, with a tentative D call TRBD1 (5 bases). CDR3 amino acids: CASSSTRDWSGNQPQHF. For the CDR3, the DNA is TGTGCCAGCAGCTCGACCAGGGATTGGAGTGGCAATCAGCCCCAGCATTTT. The full variable domain, completed using reference TRBV7-9 and TRBJ1-5, is DTGVSQNPRHKITKRGQNVTFRCDPISEHNRLYWYRQTLGQGPEFLTYFQNEAQLEKSRLLSDRFSAERPKGSFSTLEIQRTEQGDSAMYLCASSSTRDWSGNQPQHFGDGTRLSIL.